This is a list of T cell receptor beta chains from one sample in a study of shared clonotypes between healthy human individuals. Sequencing was performed with immunoSEQ multiplex PCR; in TCRdb, only in-frame clones are kept and a portion is missing. The table has some 470,000 clones, about 82% seen once. What was sequenced was PBMCs. The receptors here all came from a woman between 40 and 55 years old in good health. Some clones in this sample may be carry-over from other donors' samples. CDR3s leave out the opening cysteine and the closing phenylalanine or tryptophan. Fields, in order: J gene, clone size, V gene, CDR3 protein. Size is stated for part of the rows, as once, few or many counts, or as a class when the clone is expanded.

.,.,TRBV6-6,ASRPTSTGATYEQY
TRBJ2-7,many,TRBV5-1,ASRRDGYEQY
TRBJ2-7,many,TRBV11-2,ASSRWRGEQY
TRBJ1-2,.,TRBV10-2,ASSGTQGVNYGYT
TRBJ1-2,.,TRBV28,ASSLIRQGGYGYT
TRBJ1-5,.,TRBV7-6,ASSRTGFGQPQH
TRBJ2-7,.,TRBV28,ASKTGSASGEQY
TRBJ2-3,once,TRBV5-1,ASSWDRFTDTQY
TRBJ2-1,few,TRBV5-1,ASSLALAGGNEQF
TRBJ1-2,.,TRBV7-8,ASSFAGRSYYGYT
TRBJ1-6,.,TRBV5-4,ASSLPRRGNSPLH
TRBJ1-5,once,TRBV19,ASSGGRAGNQPQH
TRBJ1-5,.,TRBV27,ASSLGTGFHQPQH
TRBJ2-7,.,TRBV7-9,ASRPAGSSYEQY
TRBJ2-7,.,TRBV7-3,ASSLTSTYEQY
TRBJ2-4,.,TRBV7-2,ASSLRDNYKNIQY
TRBJ1-1,.,TRBV25-1,ASYDREGETEAF
TRBJ1-4,.,TRBV25-1,ASSRLGATEKLF
TRBJ2-1,.,TRBV4-1,ASSQDQGRLADEQF
TRBJ2-1,many,TRBV21-1,ASSKAGTSSYNEQF
TRBJ1-1,.,TRBV2,ASSQSLPGNTEAF
TRBJ2-3,.,TRBV5-4,ASSFGDPHTDTQY
TRBJ2-3,.,TRBV9,ASSVAGAPTDTQY
TRBJ1-1,.,TRBV25-1,ASSRGSLNTEAF
TRBJ1-1,.,TRBV7-9,ASSPRRGQGASEAF
TRBJ2-3,.,TRBV28,ASSLGVMYTQY
TRBJ1-4,few,TRBV6-6,ASSRQENEKLF
TRBJ2-3,.,TRBV7-8,ASSIAGYTDTQY
TRBJ2-5,.,TRBV19,ASTKVAGGETQY
TRBJ2-5,.,TRBV29-1,SVAGAGWETQY
TRBJ2-7,.,TRBV19,ASSIGTGGAYEQY
TRBJ2-5,many,TRBV7-2,ASSPPGVQETQY
TRBJ2-7,.,TRBV7-2,ASSFSAGTSNEQY
TRBJ2-2,.,TRBV4-1,ASSPSRAGGPTGELF
TRBJ2-5,.,TRBV28,ASSFRGSKY
TRBJ2-1,once,TRBV27,ASSSYLGIYNEQF
TRBJ2-5,few,TRBV19,ASSIDRGETQY
TRBJ2-2,.,TRBV11-2,ASSLGGYTGELF
TRBJ2-1,.,TRBV5-6,ASSKGLMSSYNEQF